Listed here are 29 T cell receptor beta chains from one sample, sequenced in a study of T-cell memory formation after mild COVID-19. TCRdb reprocessed the 5' RACE reads via MiXCR and lists one record per CDR3 protein. The data hold approximately 490,000 distinct CDR3 sequences, with 20% observed a single time. Sequencing was carried out using PBMCs or a T cell subset sorted from them (not recorded which). Receptor source: an adult woman who had mild COVID-19 (a few samples of this study predate the infection). Cell type and time point are not known.

The table lists this clonotype with a few counts. The chain joins TRBV6-6 to TRBJ1-2; no clear D gene. Looked up from germline, CDR1 is MNHNY and CDR2 is SVGAGI (reference sequence). V was trimmed by 0 bases and J by 8 bases, leaving 19 bases between them. This CDR3 region has 16 residues. CDR3 protein: CASSYSIERTSEGYTF. DNA for the CDR3: TGTGCCAGCAGTTACTCGATCGAACGGACCTCTGAGGGCTACACCTTC.

This clonotype was detected a few times. The CDR3 sequence: CASSPQLRGGKLFF. The DNA of the CDR3 is TGTGCCAGCAGTCCTCAGTTAAGGGGCGGGAAACTGTTTTTT. This sequence joins TRBV12-3 or TRBV12-4 and TRBJ1-4; TRBD1 is a possible D gene (5 bases). V lost 5 bases to trimming and J lost 11 bases, with 18 bases between them. There are 14 residues in the CDR3.

This clonotype was seen more than once but under ten times. The gene calls are TRBV23-1 and TRBJ2-5; 9 positions agree with TRBD2. TRBV23-1 is an open reading frame, and its role is uncertain. This CDR3 is built from 18 residues. Trimming at V came to 3 bases and at J to 0 bases, leaving 11 bases not matched to a gene. CDR3 amino acids: CASSHRASGTDHQETQYF. CDR3 DNA: TGCGCCAGCAGTCATCGGGCTAGCGGGACCGATCACCAAGAGACCCAGTACTTC.

This rearrangement joins TRBV27 to TRBJ2-7; 8 positions match TRBD1. The CDR3 consists of 14 residues. V lost 5 bases and J lost 5; bases outside the gene matches: 8. The germline V gene has CDR1 MNHEY and CDR2 SMNVEV (reference sequence). This chain's CDR3 is CASSPRDRPNEQYF. CDR3 bases: TGTGCCAGCAGTCCCCGGGACAGGCCAAACGAGCAGTACTTC.

This clonotype has just a few counts. The V and J genes are TRBV4-2 and TRBJ1-2; D is uncertain. The V gene lost 1 base and the J gene lost 3 bases, with 9 bases spanning the gap. CDR1 and CDR2 from the germline V gene are LGHNA and YNFKEQ. The CDR3 contains 14 residues. The CDR3 here is CASSQVNTHYGYTF. In nucleotides, the CDR3 is TGTGCCAGCAGCCAAGTTAACACCCACTATGGCTACACCTTC.

The V gene is TRBV7-8, the J gene TRBJ2-2; no firm D call. Germline V gene lookup returns CDR1 SGHVS and CDR2 FQNEAQ. The CDR3 sequence is 12 residues long. V was shortened by 4 bases and J by 8 bases, with 8 bases between the two germline ends. The CDR3, as DNA: TGTGCCAGCAGCTCCAGAGAAGGGGAGCTGTTTTTT. It is translated as CASSSREGELFF.

V usage is TRBV29-1 and J usage is TRBJ1-1; 8 nucleotides line up with TRBD1. This CDR3 is built from 13 residues. Germline V lookup: CDR1 SQVTM, CDR2 ANQGSEA. Losses at the gene ends were 6 bases for V and 3 bases for J; bases not matched to a gene: 6. The CDR3 DNA reads as TGCAGCGTCCAGACACAGGGGGACACTGAAGCTTTCTTT. It yields the protein CSVQTQGDTEAFF.

The chain recombines TRBV18 with TRBJ2-7; 8 bases align to TRBD1. Looked up from germline, CDR1 is KGHSH and CDR2 is LQKENI. The trim removed 2 bases at V and 0 bases at J, leaving 9 bases unmatched. This CDR3 is 17 amino acids long. CDR3 in amino acids: CASSPTGGGQASYEQYF. The CDR3 nucleotides read TGTGCCAGCTCACCAACAGGAGGGGGACAGGCCTCCTACGAGCAGTACTTC.

The chain joins TRBV7-6 to TRBJ2-2, with D possibly matching TRBD2 (5 bases). The V end was cut by 3 bases, the J end by 3 bases, with 17 bases between. The V gene's germline CDR1 is SGHVS and CDR2 FNYEAQ. There are 17 residues in the CDR3. The CDR3 bases are TGTGCCAGCAGCTTCATGGATATAGCAGCGGACACCGGGGAGCTGTTTTTT. It is translated as CASSFMDIAADTGELFF.

This clonotype was picked up many times. The chain recombines TRBV5-1 with TRBJ2-1, with 7 bases matching TRBD2. Trimming cost V 0 bases and J 2 bases; bases outside gene matches: 5. CDR3 length equals 16 residues. CDR1 and CDR2 (germline): SGHRS, YFSETQ. The CDR3, as DNA: TGCGCCAGCAGCTTGGCCTGGGAGGGAGCCTACAATGAGCAGTTCTTC. It encodes CASSLAWEGAYNEQFF.

In nucleotides, the CDR3 is TGTGCCAGCACCCTACAAGGTGGACAACAAGAGACCCAGTACTTC. It codes for CASTLQGGQQETQYF. The rearrangement links TRBV7-2 to TRBJ2-5; TRBD1 is a possible D gene (5 bases). CDR1 is SGHTA and CDR2 is FQGNSA in the germline V gene. This CDR3 spans 15 amino acids. V lost 7 bases to trimming and J lost 2 bases, with 17 bases between them.

The CDR3 sequence: CASSLATGRPYEQYF. As DNA, the CDR3 is TGTGCCAGCAGCTTAGCTACAGGGCGTCCCTACGAGCAGTACTTC. The chain carries TRBV7-9 and TRBJ2-7, with D possibly being TRBD1 (6 bases). V was cut by 0 bases and J by 2 bases, with 11 bases left in between. CDR3 length equals 15 residues. In germline, CDR1 is SEHNR, CDR2 FQNEAQ (reference sequence).

This rearrangement joins TRBV9 to TRBJ2-1; 8 bases align to TRBD1. Germline V gene sequence: CDR1 SGDLS, CDR2 YYNGEE. There are 14 residues in the CDR3. With 0 bases clipped from V and 10 bases from J, the junction kept 6 bases outside the gene matches. CDR3 nucleotide sequence: TGTGCCAGCAGCGTAGGGACAGGGTTTCGGGAGCAGTTCTTC. Translation gives CASSVGTGFREQFF.

V and J are TRBV6-2 or TRBV6-3 and TRBJ2-2; tentatively, D is TRBD1 or TRBD2 (6 bases each). The CDR3 is made up of 21 amino acids. V was trimmed by 5 bases and J by 4 bases, leaving 32 bases between them. Germline assignment: CDR1 MNHEY and CDR2 SVGEGT. CDR3 amino acids: CASSDKRALLWGAQSTGELFF. The CDR3 region has the DNA TGTGCCAGCAGTGACAAAAGGGCATTGTTGTGGGGGGCGCAAAGCACCGGGGAGCTGTTTTTT.

The V gene is TRBV10-3, the J gene TRBJ2-7; 7 nucleotides line up with TRBD1. The CDR3 contains 15 residues. The V gene's germline CDR1 is ENHRY and CDR2 SYGVKD. V lost 5 bases and J lost 0; bases outside the gene matches: 7. The CDR3 loop reads CAISPGTDNSYEQYF. CDR3 sequence (DNA): TGTGCCATCAGTCCTGGGACAGACAACTCCTACGAGCAGTACTTC.

The V and J genes are TRBV7-2 and TRBJ2-7; maybe TRBD2 (6 bases). V was trimmed by 6 bases and J by 2 bases, leaving 17 bases between them. The CDR3 runs to 15 residues. Germline CDR1 is SGHTA and CDR2 is FQGNSA. CDR3 region: CASSFRRDGTYEQYF. For the CDR3, the DNA is TGTGCCAGCAGTTTCCGGCGGGACGGTACCTACGAGCAGTACTTC.

The J gene is TRBJ2-7, the V gene TRBV7-6; 7 positions match TRBD1. Germline CDR1 reads SGHVS; CDR2 reads FNYEAQ. This CDR3 region has 16 residues. The ends lost 1 base at V and 1 base at J; junction bases unmatched: 7. In DNA, the CDR3 is TGTGCCAGCAGCTTAGGGTACCGGGACAGTTCCTACGAGCAGTACTTC. This translates into CASSLGYRDSSYEQYF.

This clonotype was picked up a small number of times. This sequence joins TRBV3-1 and TRBJ1-1; TRBD1 matches 7 bases. After removal of 1 base from V and 6 bases from J, the junction contained 14 bases not matched to a gene. The germline V gene has CDR1 LGHDT and CDR2 YNNKEL (reference sequence). CDR3 length equals 17 residues. Written as DNA, the CDR3 is TGTGCCAGCAGCCAAGTTGTAGGTGTGAGGGGGCGAGCTGAAGCTTTCTTT. Its translation is CASSQVVGVRGRAEAFF.

The chain combines TRBV12-3 or TRBV12-4 with TRBJ1-1; D remains unclear. V shed 6 bases and J shed 0 bases, with 20 bases lying between them. This CDR3 is 17 amino acids long. CDR3 DNA: TGTGCCAGCAGCCCCTCTGCGTGGACTGCCATGAACACTGAAGCTTTCTTT. Encoded protein: CASSPSAWTAMNTEAFF.

The rearrangement joins TRBV7-8 to TRBJ2-2; TRBD2 is a possible D gene (6 bases). Per the germline V gene, CDR1 is SGHVS and CDR2 is FQNEAQ. The CDR3 is 14 residues long. Trimming removed 7 bases from V and 0 bases from J, with 9 bases in between. The CDR3 region is CASIGGTNTGELFF. In DNA form, the CDR3 reads TGTGCCAGCATTGGGGGGACGAACACCGGGGAGCTGTTTTTT.

This clonotype has only a few counts. The chain uses TRBV7-8 and TRBJ2-4; the D is unclear. Trimming took off 2 bases at V and 0 bases at J, with 11 bases between the two ends. Germline loops: CDR1 SGHVS, CDR2 FQNEAQ. This CDR3 comprises 16 residues. CDR3 sequence: CASSLSRVLAKNIQYF. CDR3 DNA sequence: TGTGCCAGCAGCTTATCCCGAGTCCTAGCCAAAAACATTCAGTACTTC.

The V and J genes are TRBV20-1 and TRBJ2-7, with 8 bases matching TRBD1. Germline lookup yields CDR1 DFQATT and CDR2 SNEGSKA (reference sequence). The CDR3 contains 14 residues. Trimming removed 5 bases from V and 2 bases from J; junction bases left unmatched: 8. The CDR3 DNA sequence: TGCAGTGCTGATGGACAGGGTAACCCCTACGAGCAGTACTTC. Translating it yields CSADGQGNPYEQYF.

There are a few counts of this clonotype. CDR3 coding DNA: TGCGCCAGCAGTGAGTACCCAGCAGCAGAGACCCAGTACTTC. Amino acid sequence: CASSEYPAAETQYF. The genes are TRBV10-2 and TRBJ2-5, with D hard to call. Deletions cut 1 base from V and 4 bases from J, with 10 bases between. Germline CDR1 WSHSY, CDR2 SAAADI. The CDR3 is 14 amino acids.

This clonotype was seen a handful of times. The rearrangement uses TRBV6-2 or TRBV6-3 and TRBJ1-4, with unresolved D. The V and J ends lost 2 bases and 8 bases respectively, with 6 bases between them. The length of the CDR3 is 12 residues. Germline V gene data show CDR1 as MNHEY and CDR2 as SVGEGT. CDR3 sequence: CASSYRREKLFF. The CDR3 DNA sequence: TGTGCCAGCAGTTACCGTCGGGAAAAACTGTTTTTT.

J is TRBJ1-5 and V is TRBV7-9, with 7 bases lining up with TRBD1. CDR1 SEHNR and CDR2 FQNEAQ come from the germline V gene (reference sequence). The CDR3 totals 13 residues. J gave up 7 bases and V 4 bases, and 4 bases lay outside the gene matches. The CDR3: CASSYRGSQPQHF. In nucleotides, the CDR3 is TGTGCCAGCAGCTACAGGGGTTCCCAGCCCCAGCATTTT.

The chain carries TRBV14 and TRBJ1-4; no firm D call. The germline gives CDR1 SGHDN, CDR2 FVKESK. Between the trimmed V and J ends, which lost 4 bases and 0 bases, there was a span of 12 bases. This CDR3 region has 16 residues. CDR3 residues: CASSLFLGTTNEKLFF. CDR3 nucleotide sequence: TGTGCCAGCAGCCTCTTCCTTGGGACAACTAATGAAAAACTGTTTTTT.

This clonotype showed up just a few times. This chain connects TRBV7-2 to TRBJ2-1; D may be TRBD2 (5 bases). This CDR3 contains 15 residues. The ends were cut back, 1 base at V and 1 base at J, with 8 bases in the middle. Per the germline V gene, CDR1 is SGHTA and CDR2 is FQGNSA. Here the CDR3 reads CASSLVARSYNEQFF. The CDR3 DNA reads TGTGCCAGCAGCTTAGTAGCGAGGTCCTACAATGAGCAGTTCTTC.

This clonotype was observed a handful of times. The rearrangement uses TRBV7-2 and TRBJ2-2, with D perhaps TRBD1 or TRBD2 (5 bases each). V lost 5 bases to trimming and J lost 6 bases, with 22 bases between them. Looked up from germline, CDR1 is SGHTA and CDR2 is FQGNSA. The CDR3 sequence is 17 residues long. The CDR3 nucleotides read TGTGCCAGCAGCCCACACCCAGGGCTAGCAAAGGCCGGGGAGCTGTTTTTT. Protein sequence: CASSPHPGLAKAGELFF.

The chain recombines TRBV5-6 with TRBJ1-2; D gene unclear. Germline V gene sequence: CDR1 SGHDT, CDR2 YYEEEE. The CDR3 contains 15 residues. Trimming took off 3 bases at V and 2 bases at J, with 14 bases between the two ends. CDR3: CASSSMPNANYGYTF. DNA of the CDR3: TGTGCCAGCAGCTCAATGCCGAATGCAAACTATGGCTACACCTTC. Looking up the rest from reference TRBV5-6 and TRBJ1-2 gives the full variable domain: DAGVTQSPTHLIKTRGQQVTLRCSPKSGHDTVSWYQQALGQGPQFIFQYYEEEERQRGNFPDRFSGHQFPNYSSELNVNALLLGDSALYLCASSSMPNANYGYTFGSGTRLTVV.